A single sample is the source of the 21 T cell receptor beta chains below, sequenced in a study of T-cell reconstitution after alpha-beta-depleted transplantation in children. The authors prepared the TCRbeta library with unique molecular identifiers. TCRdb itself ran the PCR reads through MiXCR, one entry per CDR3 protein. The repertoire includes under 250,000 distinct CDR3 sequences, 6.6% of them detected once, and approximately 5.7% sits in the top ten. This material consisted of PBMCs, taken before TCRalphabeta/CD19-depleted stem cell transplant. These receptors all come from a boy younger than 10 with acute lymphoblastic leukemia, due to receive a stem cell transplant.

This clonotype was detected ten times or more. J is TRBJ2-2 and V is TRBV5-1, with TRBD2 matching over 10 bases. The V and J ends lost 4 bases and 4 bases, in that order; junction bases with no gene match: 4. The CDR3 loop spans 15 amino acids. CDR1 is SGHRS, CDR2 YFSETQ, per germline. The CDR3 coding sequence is TGCGCCAGCAGCGCTTTAGCGGGAGGCACCGGGGAGCTGTTTTTT. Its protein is CASSALAGGTGELFF.

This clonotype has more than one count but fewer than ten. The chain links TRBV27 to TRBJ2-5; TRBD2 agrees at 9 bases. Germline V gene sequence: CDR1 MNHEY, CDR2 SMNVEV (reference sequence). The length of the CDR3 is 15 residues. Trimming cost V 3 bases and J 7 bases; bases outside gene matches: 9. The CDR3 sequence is CASSFSGTSRGTQYF. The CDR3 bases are TGTGCCAGCAGTTTTTCCGGGACTAGCCGCGGGACCCAGTACTTC.

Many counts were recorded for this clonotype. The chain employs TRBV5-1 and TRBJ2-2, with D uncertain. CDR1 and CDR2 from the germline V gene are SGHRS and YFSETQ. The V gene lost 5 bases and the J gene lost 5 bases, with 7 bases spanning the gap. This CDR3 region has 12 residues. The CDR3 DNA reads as TGCGCCAGCAGGATTGAGACCGGGGAGCTGTTTTTT. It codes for CASRIETGELFF.

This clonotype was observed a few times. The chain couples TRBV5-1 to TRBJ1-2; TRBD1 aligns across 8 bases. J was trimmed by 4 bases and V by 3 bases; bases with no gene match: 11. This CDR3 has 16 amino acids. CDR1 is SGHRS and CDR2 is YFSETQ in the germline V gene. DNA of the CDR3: TGCGCCAGCAGCTGGTACGGGACAGGACCCTTCTATGGCTACACCTTC. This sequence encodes CASSWYGTGPFYGYTF.

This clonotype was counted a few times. This CDR3 reads CASSVGQGLAGDEQFF. DNA for the CDR3: TGTGCCAGCAGTGTGGGACAAGGACTAGCGGGAGATGAGCAGTTCTTC. This chain links TRBV6-2 or TRBV6-3 with TRBJ2-1, with 13 bases matching TRBD2. The CDR3 covers 16 residues. CDR1 is MNHEY, CDR2 SVGEGT, per germline. The trim removed 5 bases at V and 8 bases at J, leaving 9 bases unmatched.

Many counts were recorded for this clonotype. CDR3 protein: CASSSQTGAGETQYF. CDR3 in DNA: TGTGCCAGCAGCTCGCAGACAGGGGCAGGAGAGACCCAGTACTTC. The rearrangement joins TRBV7-2 to TRBJ2-5; TRBD1 matches at 8 bases. The length of the CDR3 is 15 residues. The trim removed 4 bases at V and 4 bases at J, leaving 8 bases unmatched. CDR1 is SGHTA, CDR2 FQGNSA, per germline.

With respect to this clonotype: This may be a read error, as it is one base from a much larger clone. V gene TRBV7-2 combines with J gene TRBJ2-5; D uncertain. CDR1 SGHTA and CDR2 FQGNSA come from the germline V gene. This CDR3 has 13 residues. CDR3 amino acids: CVSSLLTRETQYF. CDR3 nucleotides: TGTGTCAGCAGCTTACTAACCCGGGAGACCCAGTACTTC.

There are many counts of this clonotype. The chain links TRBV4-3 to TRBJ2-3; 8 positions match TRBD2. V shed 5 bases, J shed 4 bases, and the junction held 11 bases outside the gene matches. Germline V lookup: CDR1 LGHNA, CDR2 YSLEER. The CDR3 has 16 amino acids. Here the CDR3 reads CASSVLASGSPDTQYF. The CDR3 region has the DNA TGCGCCAGCAGCGTTCTGGCCAGCGGGAGTCCAGATACGCAGTATTTT.

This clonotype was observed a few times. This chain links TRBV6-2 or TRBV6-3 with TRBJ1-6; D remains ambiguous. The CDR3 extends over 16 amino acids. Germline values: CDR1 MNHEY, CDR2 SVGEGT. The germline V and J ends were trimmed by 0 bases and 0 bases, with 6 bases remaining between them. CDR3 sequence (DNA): TGTGCCAGCAGTTACTCGCCTAGCTCCTATAATTCACCCCTCCACTTT. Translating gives CASSYSPSSYNSPLHF.

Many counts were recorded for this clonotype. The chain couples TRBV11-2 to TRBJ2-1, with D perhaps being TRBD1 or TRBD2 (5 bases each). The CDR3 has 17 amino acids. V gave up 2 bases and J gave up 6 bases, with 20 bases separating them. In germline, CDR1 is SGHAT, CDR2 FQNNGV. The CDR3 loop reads CASSLSEGLNSANEQFF. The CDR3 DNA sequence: TGTGCCAGCAGCTTAAGCGAGGGGCTAAATTCGGCCAATGAGCAGTTCTTC.

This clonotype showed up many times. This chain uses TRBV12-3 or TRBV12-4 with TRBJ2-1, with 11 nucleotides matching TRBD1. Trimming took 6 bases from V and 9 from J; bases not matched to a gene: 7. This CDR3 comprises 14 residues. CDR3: CASSPRTGGGEQFF. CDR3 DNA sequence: TGTGCCAGCAGCCCACGGACAGGGGGCGGTGAGCAGTTCTTC.

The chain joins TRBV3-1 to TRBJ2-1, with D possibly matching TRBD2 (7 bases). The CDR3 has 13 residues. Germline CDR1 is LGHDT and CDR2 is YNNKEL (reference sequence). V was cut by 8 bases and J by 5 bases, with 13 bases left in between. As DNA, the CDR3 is TGTGCCAGCTCCCGGGGGGCCGACAATGAGCAGTTCTTC. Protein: CASSRGADNEQFF.

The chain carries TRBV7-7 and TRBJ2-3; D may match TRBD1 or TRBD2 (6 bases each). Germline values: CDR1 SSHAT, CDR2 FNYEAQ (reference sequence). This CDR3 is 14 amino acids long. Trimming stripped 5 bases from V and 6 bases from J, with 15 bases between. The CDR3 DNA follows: TGTGCCAGCAGCCCCACCTGGGGGGCCGATACGCAGTATTTT. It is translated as CASSPTWGADTQYF.

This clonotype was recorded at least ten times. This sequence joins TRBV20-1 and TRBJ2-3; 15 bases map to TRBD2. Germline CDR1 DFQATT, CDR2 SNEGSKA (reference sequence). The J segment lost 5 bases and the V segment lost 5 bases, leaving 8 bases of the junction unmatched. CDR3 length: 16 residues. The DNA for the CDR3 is TGCAGTGCTGGGGGGACTAGCGGGAGGACGAGAGATACGCAGTATTTT. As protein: CSAGGTSGRTRDTQYF.

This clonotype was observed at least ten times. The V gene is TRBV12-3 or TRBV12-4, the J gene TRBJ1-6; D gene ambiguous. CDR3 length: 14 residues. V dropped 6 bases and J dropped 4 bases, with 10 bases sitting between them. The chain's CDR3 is CASRRREYNSPLHF. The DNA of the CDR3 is TGTGCCAGCAGACGCCGGGAGTATAATTCACCCCTCCACTTT.

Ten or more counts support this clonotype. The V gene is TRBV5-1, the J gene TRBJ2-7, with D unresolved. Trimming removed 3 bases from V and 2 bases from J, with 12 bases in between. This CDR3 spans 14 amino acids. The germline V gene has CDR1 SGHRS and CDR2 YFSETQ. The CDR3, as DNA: TGCGCCAGCAGCTCCCCCTCGAGGACCTACGAGCAGTACTTC. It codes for CASSSPSRTYEQYF.

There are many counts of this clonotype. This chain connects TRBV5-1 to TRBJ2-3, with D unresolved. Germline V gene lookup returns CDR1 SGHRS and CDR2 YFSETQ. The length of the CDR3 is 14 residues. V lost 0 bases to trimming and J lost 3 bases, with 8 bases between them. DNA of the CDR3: TGCGCCAGCAGCTTGGCTCGGCGGACAGATACGCAGTATTTT. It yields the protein CASSLARRTDTQYF. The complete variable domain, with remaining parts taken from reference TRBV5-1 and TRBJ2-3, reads KAGVTQTPRYLIKTRGQQVTLSCSPISGHRSVSWYQQTPGQGLQFLFEYFSETQRNKGNFPGRFSGRQFSNSRSEMNVSTLELGDSALYLCASSLARRTDTQYFGPGTRLTVL.

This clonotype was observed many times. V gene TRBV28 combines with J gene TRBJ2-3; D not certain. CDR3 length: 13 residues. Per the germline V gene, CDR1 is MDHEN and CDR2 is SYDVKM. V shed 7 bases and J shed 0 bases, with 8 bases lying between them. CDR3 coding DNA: TGTGCCAGCACCCCTGGAAGCACAGATACGCAGTATTTT. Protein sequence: CASTPGSTDTQYF.

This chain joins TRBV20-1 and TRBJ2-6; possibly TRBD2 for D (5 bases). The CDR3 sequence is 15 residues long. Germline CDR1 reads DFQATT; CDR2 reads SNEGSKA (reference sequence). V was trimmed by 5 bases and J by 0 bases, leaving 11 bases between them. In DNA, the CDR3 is TGCAGTGCTGATACGGGGAACTCTGGGGCCAACGTCCTGACTTTC. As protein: CSADTGNSGANVLTF.

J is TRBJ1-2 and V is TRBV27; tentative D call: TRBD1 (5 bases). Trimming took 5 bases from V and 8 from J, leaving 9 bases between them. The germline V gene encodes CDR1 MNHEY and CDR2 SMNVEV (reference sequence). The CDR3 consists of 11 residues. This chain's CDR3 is CASSKGRGYTF. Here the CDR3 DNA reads TGTGCCAGCAGTAAGGGGAGGGGCTACACCTTC.

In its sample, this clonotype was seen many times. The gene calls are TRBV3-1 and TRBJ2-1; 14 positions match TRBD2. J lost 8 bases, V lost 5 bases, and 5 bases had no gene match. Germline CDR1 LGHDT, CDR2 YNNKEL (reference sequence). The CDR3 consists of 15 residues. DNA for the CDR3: TGTGCCAGCAGCTGGGGACTAGCGGGAGATGATGAGCAGTTCTTC. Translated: CASSWGLAGDDEQFF.